A single sample gave rise to the 15 T cell receptor beta chains below, sequenced in a study of T cell responses to AZD1222 COVID-19 vaccine. The repertoire was sequenced with immunoSEQ multiplex PCR; TCRdb's copy has only in-frame clones and lacks some. The sample includes about 130,000 clones, about 90% seen only once; the top ten take 1.9%. Here the sequenced sample was peripheral blood, taken on day 0 of AZD1222 vaccination. These TCRs come from an adult in good health.

The V and J genes are TRBV6-1 and TRBJ1-4, with D tentatively TRBD1 (5 bases). There are 15 residues in the CDR3. Per germline, CDR1 MNHNS and CDR2 SASEGT. The ends were cut back, 1 base at V and 12 bases at J, with 18 bases in the middle. CDR3 nucleotides: TGTGCCAGCAGTGAAGGAGGCGGGACTCCGTCGGAACTGTTTTTT. This translates into CASSEGGGTPSELFF.

The chain recombines TRBV28 with TRBJ1-6, with 9 bases fitting TRBD1. J was trimmed by 8 bases and V by 6 bases; bases with no gene match: 14. Germline CDR1 is MDHEN and CDR2 is SYDVKM. The CDR3 spans 17 residues. The CDR3 bases are TGTGCCAGCAGACCCAGACGACAGGGGGTTCTTTATTCACCCCTCCACTTT. The encoded protein is CASRPRRQGVLYSPLHF.

The genes are TRBV15 and TRBJ2-3, with no clear D. CDR3 length equals 11 residues. Germline CDR1 is LNHNV and CDR2 is YYDKDF (reference sequence). The germline V and J ends were trimmed by 8 bases and 2 bases, with 5 bases remaining between them. The DNA of the CDR3 is TGTGCCACCTTGGACACAGATACGCAGTATTTT. It specifies CATLDTDTQYF.

The rearrangement uses TRBV3-1 (or the pseudogene TRBV3-2) and TRBJ1-5; D is unresolved. Trimming stripped 5 bases from V and 4 bases from J, with 6 bases between. Germline V gene lookup returns CDR1 LGHDT and CDR2 YNNKEL (reference sequence). The CDR3 loop spans 12 amino acids. The CDR3 DNA follows: TGTGCCAGCAGCTCTCGGAATCAGCCCCAGCATTTT. It is translated as CASSSRNQPQHF.

This chain connects TRBV5-5 to TRBJ2-5, with D perhaps TRBD1 (6 bases). Trimming took 4 bases from V and 5 from J, leaving 18 bases between them. Germline-derived CDR1 and CDR2 are SGHKS and YYEKEE (reference sequence). This CDR3 contains 15 residues. The CDR3 reads CASSPDRRKGETQYF. The CDR3 DNA reads as TGTGCCAGCAGCCCCGACAGGCGAAAGGGGGAGACCCAGTACTTC.

J is TRBJ1-2 and V is TRBV19; D remains unclear. Looked up from germline, CDR1 is LNHDA and CDR2 is SQIVND (reference sequence). This CDR3 comprises 13 residues. Trimming stripped 3 bases from V and 2 bases from J, with 7 bases between. CDR3 DNA sequence: TGTGCCAGTAGTATCCCCACGAACTATGGCTACACCTTC. This sequence encodes CASSIPTNYGYTF.

The chain couples TRBV6-6 to TRBJ1-1; D ambiguous. The CDR3 covers 15 residues. The ends were cut back, 0 bases at V and 2 bases at J, with 10 bases in the middle. Germline V CDR1 and CDR2: MNHNY, SVGAGI (reference sequence). This chain's CDR3 is CASSYSGSANTEAFF. In nucleotides, the CDR3 is TGTGCCAGCAGTTACTCCGGGTCCGCCAACACTGAAGCTTTCTTT.

The rearrangement joins TRBV6-5 to TRBJ1-2; D is possibly TRBD1 (5 bases). The CDR3 extends over 13 amino acids. The germline CDR1 and CDR2 sequences are MNHEY and SVGAGI. V lost 11 bases to trimming and J lost 3 bases, with 16 bases between them. Here the CDR3 reads CASSAGVYYGYTF. CDR3 bases: TGTGCCTCTTCGGCGGGGGTCTACTATGGCTACACCTTC.

The chain is built from TRBV9 and TRBJ2-7; the match to TRBD1 covers 10 bases. After removal of 4 bases from V and 3 bases from J, the junction contained 4 bases not matched to a gene. Germline V CDR1 and CDR2: SGDLS, YYNGEE. There are 14 residues in the CDR3. The CDR3 bases are TGTGCCAGCAGCCCCCGGGACAGGGGCTACGAGCAGTACTTC. This gives the protein CASSPRDRGYEQYF.

A few counts support this clone. V and J are TRBV5-6 and TRBJ2-7; D is perhaps TRBD1 (6 bases). The V and J ends lost 2 bases and 3 bases respectively, with 15 bases between them. Per germline, CDR1 SGHDT and CDR2 YYEEEE. The CDR3 has 15 amino acids. CDR3 nucleotides: TGTGCCAGCAGCTTAGGTGGGGGCCCTGGCTACGAGCAGTACTTC. It yields the protein CASSLGGGPGYEQYF.

V is TRBV11-2 and J is TRBJ2-7; D is perhaps TRBD2 (5 bases). The CDR3 is 15 residues long. V gave up 1 base and J gave up 3 bases, with 13 bases separating them. The germline gives CDR1 SGHAT, CDR2 FQNNGV. The CDR3 nucleotides are TGTGCCAGCAGCTTAGGGTCTTTCGGGGACTACGAGCAGTACTTC. Residues: CASSLGSFGDYEQYF. The whole variable domain, filled in from reference TRBV11-2 and TRBJ2-7, reads EAGVAQSPRYKIIEKRQSVAFWCNPISGHATLYWYQQILGQGPKLLIQFQNNGVVDDSQLPKDRFSAERLKGVDSTLKIQPAKLEDSAVYLCASSLGSFGDYEQYFGPGTRLTVT.

The CDR3 DNA reads TGTGCCAGCAATGAGGCTCCTCTACTGTTTTTT. Translated, it gives CASNEAPLLFF. The V gene is TRBV28, the J gene TRBJ1-4, with D hard to call. The CDR3 sequence is 11 residues long. The V gene lost 7 bases and the J gene lost 13 bases, with 13 bases spanning the gap. Germline V lookup: CDR1 MDHEN, CDR2 SYDVKM.

V and J are TRBV7-8 and TRBJ2-1; D unresolved. Germline V gene data show CDR1 as SGHVS and CDR2 as FQNEAQ. The CDR3 has 13 residues. Trimming cost V 3 bases and J 5 bases, with 8 bases left between them. CDR3 DNA: TGTGCCAGCAGCTTGTTTAGGGACAATGAGCAGTTCTTC. Translated: CASSLFRDNEQFF.

In DNA, the CDR3 is TGTGCCAGCAGCTTAGCGCGGGAGGAGTCACCCCTCCACTTT. Encoded protein: CASSLAREESPLHF. V is TRBV7-8 and J is TRBJ1-6; the D is unclear. Trimming removed 0 bases at V and 10 bases at J, with 10 bases between. Germline CDR1 and CDR2: SGHVS and FQNEAQ. This CDR3 is built from 14 residues.

Concerning this clone itself: The junction does not match germline at one end; this may be a read error. The chain has TRBV7-2 and TRBJ2-1, with 12 nucleotides matching TRBD2. Germline loops: CDR1 SGHTA, CDR2 FQGNSA. The CDR3 loop spans 15 amino acids. The CDR3 is CASSSSGLAGGNLLF. CDR3 sequence (DNA): TGTGCCAGCAGCTCTAGCGGGCTAGCGGGGGGGAACTTGCTCTTC.